This entry lists 27 T cell receptor beta chains sequenced from one sample in a study of T cells after yellow fever vaccination. One entry per CDR3 protein, called by TCRdb with MiXCR from the 5' RACE reads. The sample shows a few hundred thousand distinct CDR3 sequences, roughly 4% of them seen only once. The sample in question was PBMCs, obtained 5 days after the yellow fever booster vaccination. The receptors shown here come from a man aged 18 to 30 who received the YFV17D yellow fever vaccine.

This clonotype was found a few times. DNA for the CDR3: TGTGCCAGCAGCCAGATACAGCAGAACACTGAAGCTTTCTTT. It codes for CASSQIQQNTEAFF. The rearrangement joins TRBV5-5 to TRBJ1-1; D is uncertain. In germline, CDR1 is SGHKS, CDR2 YYEKEE (reference sequence). Trimming pared 4 bases from V and 1 base from J, leaving 11 bases between. There are 14 residues in the CDR3. The full variable domain, with the rest looked up from reference TRBV5-5 and TRBJ1-1, is DAGVTQSPTHLIKTRGQQVTLRCSPISGHKSVSWYQQVLGQGPQFIFQYYEKEERGRGNFPDRFSARQFPNYSSELNVNALLLGDSALYLCASSQIQQNTEAFFGQGTRLTVV.

The sample holds a few counts of this clonotype. This CDR3 reads CSVLNRLAADTQYF. CDR3 nucleotide sequence: TGCAGCGTTTTAAATCGGCTAGCCGCAGATACGCAGTATTTT. The chain couples TRBV20-1 to TRBJ2-3; D perhaps matches TRBD2 (5 bases). The CDR3 is 14 amino acids. Germline-derived CDR1 and CDR2 are DFQATT and SNEGSKA (reference sequence).

This clonotype was recorded at least ten times. V gene TRBV4-3 combines with J gene TRBJ2-1; TRBD2 aligns across 14 bases. Unmatched junction bases numbered 4, after V lost 0 bases and J lost 6 bases. Germline-derived CDR1 and CDR2 are LGHNA and YSLEER. The CDR3 has 17 amino acids. CDR3: CASSQDLTSGGANEQFF. In DNA, the CDR3 is TGCGCCAGCAGCCAAGATCTGACTAGCGGGGGGGCCAATGAGCAGTTCTTC.

In this sample, this clonotype turned up many times. The rearrangement links TRBV5-1 to TRBJ1-1, with 10 bases fitting TRBD1. Losses at the gene ends were 3 bases for V and 10 bases for J; bases not matched to a gene: 9. This CDR3 has 14 amino acids. Germline-derived CDR1 and CDR2 are SGHRS and YFSETQ. The CDR3 region has the DNA TGCGCCAGCAGCTACTCGGACAGGGGGTATCCAGCTTTCTTT. It codes for CASSYSDRGYPAFF.

This clonotype was picked up a small number of times. The rearrangement links TRBV7-2 to TRBJ2-3, with TRBD2 matching over 10 bases. The CDR3 contains 18 residues. Looked up from germline, CDR1 is SGHTA and CDR2 is FQGNSA. Trimming at V came to 7 bases and at J to 1 base, leaving 14 bases not matched to a gene. The CDR3 spells CASTLRAGGRWGTDTQYF. The CDR3 coding sequence is TGTGCCAGCACCCTGCGAGCGGGGGGGCGATGGGGCACAGATACGCAGTATTTT.

This clonotype turned up a few times. The chain employs TRBV7-2 and TRBJ2-3, with D unresolved. The V gene's germline CDR1 is SGHTA and CDR2 FQGNSA. The CDR3 contains 14 residues. V shed 7 bases and J shed 4 bases, with 15 bases lying between them. The CDR3 loop is CASTRMDGSDTQYF. The CDR3 bases are TGTGCCAGCACCCGAATGGACGGGTCAGATACGCAGTATTTT. Based on the CDR3 plus reference TRBV7-2 and TRBJ2-3, the full variable domain is GAGVSQSPSNKVTEKGKDVELRCDPISGHTALYWYRQSLGQGLEFLIYFQGNSAPDKSGLPSDRFSAERTGGSVSTLTIQRTQQEDSAVYLCASTRMDGSDTQYFGPGTRLTVL.

CDR3 residues: CASSLGHSAYVRETQYF. The CDR3 DNA reads TGCGCCAGCAGCTTGGGTCACAGCGCATACGTCAGAGAGACCCAGTACTTC. The chain joins TRBV5-1 to TRBJ2-5; D is uncertain. The V and J ends lost 0 bases and 4 bases respectively, with 19 bases between them. In germline, CDR1 is SGHRS, CDR2 YFSETQ. The CDR3 consists of 17 residues.

This clonotype was seen repeatedly, ten times or more. The chain has TRBV5-8 and TRBJ2-3; 7 bases fit TRBD1. Trimming took 4 bases from V and 2 from J; bases not matched to a gene: 10. Germline CDR1 and CDR2: SGHTS and YDEGEE. The length of the CDR3 is 16 residues. CDR3: CASSQLRDSATDTQYF. The CDR3, as DNA: TGTGCCAGCAGCCAACTCCGGGACAGCGCCACAGATACGCAGTATTTT.

This clonotype was recorded a few times. This sequence joins TRBV19 and TRBJ2-1, with TRBD1 matching 7 bases. The CDR3 consists of 14 residues. Per germline, CDR1 LNHDA and CDR2 SQIVND (reference sequence). V shed 5 bases and J 2 bases; nucleotides not matched to a gene: 3. DNA for the CDR3: TGTGCCAGTAGTTTCGGACAGGCCTACAATGAGCAGTTCTTC. This encodes CASSFGQAYNEQFF. Full variable domain (missing parts from reference TRBV19 and TRBJ2-1): DGGITQSPKYLFRKEGQNVTLSCEQNLNHDAMYWYRQDPGQGLRLIYYSQIVNDFQKGDIAEGYSVSREKKESFPLTVTSAQKNPTAFYLCASSFGQAYNEQFFGPGTRLTVL.

This clonotype was seen more than once but under ten times. The chain has TRBV7-8 and TRBJ1-1, with a possible D match to TRBD1 (5 bases). CDR1 is SGHVS, CDR2 FQNEAQ, per germline. V lost 0 bases to trimming and J lost 3 bases, with 8 bases between them. This CDR3 spans 14 amino acids. This chain's CDR3 is CASSLAPRDTEAFF. The CDR3 DNA reads as TGTGCCAGCAGCTTAGCGCCCAGGGACACTGAAGCTTTCTTT.

This clonotype was found a few times. This chain joins TRBV20-1 and TRBJ1-1; 7 nucleotides agree with TRBD1. Germline V CDR1 and CDR2: DFQATT, SNEGSKA (reference sequence). This CDR3 contains 11 residues. Germline trimming cut 4 bases from V and 11 bases from J; bases unmatched to any gene: 7. The CDR3 coding sequence is TGCAGTGCTATAGACAGGGTGCGCGCTTTCTTT. Protein sequence: CSAIDRVRAFF.

Many counts were recorded for this clonotype. The chain has TRBV9 and TRBJ1-2; D unresolved. Per the germline V gene, CDR1 is SGDLS and CDR2 is YYNGEE. Trimming removed 0 bases from V and 3 bases from J, with 3 bases in between. The CDR3 runs to 12 residues. CDR3 sequence (DNA): TGTGCCAGCAGCGTAGCCCACTATGGCTACACCTTC. It yields the protein CASSVAHYGYTF.

This CDR3 is CASSFQQGNQETQYF. Written as DNA, the CDR3 is TGCGCCAGCAGCTTCCAACAGGGGAACCAAGAGACCCAGTACTTC. This sequence joins TRBV5-1 and TRBJ2-5, with 7 bases matching TRBD1. The CDR3 consists of 15 residues. CDR1 is SGHRS, CDR2 YFSETQ, per germline. The trim removed 2 bases at V and 0 bases at J, leaving 4 bases unmatched.

The gene calls are TRBV5-5 and TRBJ2-1, with D uncertain. The ends were cut back, 2 bases at V and 0 bases at J, with 12 bases in the middle. CDR1 SGHKS and CDR2 YYEKEE come from the germline V gene (reference sequence). CDR3 length: 16 amino acids. The DNA for the CDR3 is TGTGCCAGCAGCTTTCATCACCAGAGCTCCTACAATGAGCAGTTCTTC. This codes for CASSFHHQSSYNEQFF.

This clonotype was detected many times. The chain uses TRBV7-9 and TRBJ1-2, with 7 positions matching TRBD1. With 5 bases clipped from V and 6 bases from J, the junction kept 12 bases outside the gene matches. Germline CDR1 is SEHNR and CDR2 is FQNEAQ (reference sequence). This CDR3 region has 15 residues. CDR3 nucleotide sequence: TGTGCCAGCAGCCCAACTCCGGGACAGCTAGATGGCTACACCTTC. It encodes CASSPTPGQLDGYTF. Full variable domain (outside the CDR3, taken from reference TRBV7-9 and TRBJ1-2): DTGVSQNPRHKITKRGQNVTFRCDPISEHNRLYWYRQTLGQGPEFLTYFQNEAQLEKSRLLSDRFSAERPKGSFSTLEIQRTEQGDSAMYLCASSPTPGQLDGYTFGSGTRLTVV.

This clonotype has ten or more counts. The CDR3 region is CASSYSRGGQETQYF. The DNA for the CDR3 is TGTGCCAGCAGTTACTCCAGGGGAGGTCAAGAGACCCAGTACTTC. The chain employs TRBV6-5 and TRBJ2-5; D might be TRBD1 or TRBD2, each matching 6 bases. Germline CDR1 and CDR2: MNHEY and SVGAGI. V lost 0 bases and J 2 bases, leaving 10 bases between the germline ends. This CDR3 spans 15 amino acids.

This clonotype was recorded at least ten times. This sequence joins TRBV18 and TRBJ2-7, with D hard to call. With 6 bases removed from V and 0 bases from J, the gap between germline ends came to 9 bases. Per the germline V gene, CDR1 is KGHSH and CDR2 is LQKENI. The CDR3 runs to 13 residues. The CDR3 spells CASSVTVSYEQYF. The CDR3 DNA is TGTGCCAGCTCCGTGACCGTCTCCTACGAGCAGTACTTC. The variable domain in full, completed from reference TRBV18 and TRBJ2-7, reads NAGVMQNPRHLVRRRGQEARLRCSPMKGHSHVYWYRQLPEEGLKFMVYLQKENIIDESGMPKERFSAEFPKEGPSILRIQQVVRGDSAAYFCASSVTVSYEQYFGPGTRLTVT.

Ten or more counts support this clonotype. The chain links TRBV7-3 to TRBJ1-5; maybe TRBD1 (6 bases). The germline V gene has CDR1 SGHTA and CDR2 FQGTGA. With 4 bases removed from V and 5 bases from J, the gap between germline ends came to 24 bases. The CDR3 runs 18 residues. The CDR3 DNA reads TGTGCCAGCAGCTCGCCGGGGGCGGTGGAAAAAGAATATCAGCCCCAGCATTTT. Translating gives CASSSPGAVEKEYQPQHF.

This clonotype turned up a few times. The chain links TRBV28 to TRBJ1-6; no clear D gene. The CDR3 covers 13 residues. V shed 2 bases and J shed 10 bases, with 9 bases lying between them. The germline CDR1 and CDR2 sequences are MDHEN and SYDVKM. Written as DNA, the CDR3 is TGTGCCAGCAGTTTAAGGAGGGAATCACCCCTCCACTTT. Its translation: CASSLRRESPLHF.

This clonotype has a count of ten or more. The chain joins TRBV4-1 to TRBJ2-7; possible D gene TRBD1, 6 bases. Germline values: CDR1 MGHRA, CDR2 YSYEKL. This CDR3 is 15 amino acids long. Between the trimmed V and J ends, which lost 3 bases and 3 bases, there was a span of 15 bases. The CDR3 sequence: CASSHGEQGDYEQYF. The CDR3 DNA reads as TGCGCCAGCAGCCACGGAGAACAGGGCGACTACGAGCAGTACTTC.

This clonotype was detected many times. V is TRBV12-3 or TRBV12-4 and J is TRBJ2-4, with D possibly TRBD1 on 6 matching bases. The CDR3 runs to 13 residues. The V end lost 6 bases, the J end lost 4 bases, and 10 bases lay between the germline ends. The CDR3 region has the DNA TGTGCCAGCAGCACCGGACAGAAAAACATTCAGTACTTC. Amino acid sequence: CASSTGQKNIQYF.

This clonotype was seen repeatedly, ten times or more. The rearrangement links TRBV20-1 to TRBJ1-6, with 7 bases identical to TRBD1. The V gene end was trimmed by 6 bases and the J gene end by 8 bases; junction bases not matched to a gene: 13. The CDR3 is made up of 15 amino acids. The germline V gene encodes CDR1 DFQATT and CDR2 SNEGSKA (reference sequence). In nucleotides, the CDR3 is TGCAGTGCGCGGCTGGTTGGGGACAGTCATTCACCCCTCCACTTT. Translating it yields CSARLVGDSHSPLHF.

V and J are TRBV4-1 and TRBJ2-5, with TRBD1 matching over 7 bases. The length of the CDR3 is 15 residues. Germline loops: CDR1 MGHRA, CDR2 YSYEKL. Trimming took 8 bases from V and 5 from J; bases not matched to a gene: 14. The CDR3 loop is CASCPGTVGQETQYF. The CDR3 nucleotides read TGCGCCAGCTGCCCCGGGACAGTGGGGCAGGAGACCCAGTACTTC.

In its sample, this clonotype was seen many times. The chain joins TRBV4-3 to TRBJ2-1; 11 positions match TRBD2. The CDR3 is made up of 15 amino acids. Germline CDR1 LGHNA, CDR2 YSLEER. V gave up 2 bases and J gave up 6 bases; unmatched junction bases: 3. The CDR3 DNA reads as TGCGCCAGCAGCCAACCTAGCGGGGGGATCAATGAGCAGTTCTTC. Amino acids: CASSQPSGGINEQFF.

This clonotype was counted between two and nine times. The rearrangement uses TRBV19 and TRBJ1-5, with 7 bases matching TRBD1. CDR1 is LNHDA, CDR2 SQIVND, per germline (reference sequence). This CDR3 comprises 17 residues. The V segment lost 6 bases and the J segment 0 bases; nucleotides outside the gene matches: 11. CDR3 bases: TGTGCCAGTAGAAAGCCGGGACAGAGAGATAGCAATCAGCCCCAGCATTTT. Translating gives CASRKPGQRDSNQPQHF. Full variable domain (outside the CDR3, taken from reference TRBV19 and TRBJ1-5): DGGITQSPKYLFRKEGQNVTLSCEQNLNHDAMYWYRQDPGQGLRLIYYSQIVNDFQKGDIAEGYSVSREKKESFPLTVTSAQKNPTAFYLCASRKPGQRDSNQPQHFGDGTRLSIL.

The chain is built from TRBV11-2 and TRBJ2-1, with D perhaps matching TRBD2 (6 bases). The V end lost 0 bases, the J end lost 2 bases, and 8 bases lay between the germline ends. The length of the CDR3 is 15 residues. The V gene's germline CDR1 is SGHAT and CDR2 FQNNGV. The CDR3 region is CASSLDRLAYNEQFF. The CDR3 nucleotides read TGTGCCAGCAGCTTAGATCGACTAGCCTACAATGAGCAGTTCTTC.

This clonotype was counted at least ten times. The chain recombines TRBV7-8 with TRBJ2-1; 9 bases map to TRBD1. The germline V gene encodes CDR1 SGHVS and CDR2 FQNEAQ. V lost 5 bases, J lost 6 bases, and 20 bases stayed unmatched. The CDR3 spans 19 residues. CDR3 sequence (DNA): TGTGCCAGCAGCCTACGAACAGGGGGCCCACCCGTAAGACGCAATGAGCAGTTCTTC. This codes for CASSLRTGGPPVRRNEQFF.